This T cell receptor (beta chain) was profiled in a study of blood T cell repertoires in COVID-19. Whole-study context: Whether acute or convalescent, the COVID-19 samples came from the United States, Italy and Spain.

This CDR3 spans 15 amino acids. Germline assignment: CDR1 MNHEY and CDR2 SVGAGI. V gave up 5 bases and J gave up 0 bases, with 11 bases separating them. As handled by the study authors: It was from reference gene primer amplification that nucleated cell counts were estimated. TCRdb's copy holds only in-frame clones and misses some; the assay was immunoSEQ multiplex PCR. V and J calls and clone size are copied from that table; D and trimming were computed from the DNA. Found here are 250,000 to 350,000 clones, approximately 82% of them singletons; the top ten hold about 1.2%. Sequencing input: peripheral blood. The TCR sequence derives from a woman aged 45-59 years with acute or convalescent COVID-19. V usage is TRBV6-5 and J usage is TRBJ1-3; TRBD1 might be the D (5 bases). The CDR3 loop reads CASSQGRSSGNTIYF. CDR3 sequence (DNA): TGTGCCAGCAGTCAGGGTAGGAGCTCTGGAAACACCATATATTTT.